The present entry profiles one T cell receptor (beta chain) with its context. This clonotype has a count of ten or more. It has no known antigen specificity. No clone much larger than this one lies a single base away; base qualities are absent. The record originates from a study of early T cells in non-severe SARS-CoV-2 infection (TCRdb year 2021). With regard to the full study: Because TCR sequencing relied on bulk RNA taken from unsorted whole blood, pairing of alpha and beta chains was not possible. What the work shows at the level of the full study, not this receptor alone: VDJdb matching was skewed toward anti-spike CD8 responses and likely underestimated virus-specific expansions, missing private and CD4 specificities.

The study was a case-control design nested within a healthcare worker cohort in London, UK, with weekly nasopharyngeal swab PCR tests and blood sampling. Between 23 and 31 March 2020, the week of the UK lockdown, healthcare workers were enrolled and then followed up weekly for as long as 16 weeks. Libraries were prepared through 5' RACE. Sequencing was performed on a NextSeq 500. To correct for sequencing error and PCR bias, the TCR library protocol tagged individual cDNA molecules with unique molecular identifiers. TCR alpha and beta chains were both sequenced, and the abundances of alpha and beta sequences in each sample were closely correlated with each other. As for how the authors treated the data: V gene, J gene and CDR3 annotation of TCR sequences was performed with Decombinator V4. TCRs were defined as expanded if a significant change between any two time points was detected under a Poisson model with p below 0.0001. TCR abundances were normalised to the total number of TCRs sequenced in each sample and reported as counts per million. MAIT TCRs were defined by TRAV1-2 paired with TRAJ12, TRAJ20 or TRAJ33, and iNKT TCRs by TRAV10 paired with TRAJ18. VDJdb, accessed 1 November 2021, was searched for CMV, EBV and SARS-CoV-2 annotated TCRs, with TCRs annotated for multiple antigens excluded. TCRdb reprocessing: public reads trimmed at Q25 with fastp, clones called with MiXCR, in-frame beta chains kept. Rows merge per CDR3 protein into single entries with the most common DNA and genes. The V and J calls reflect TCRdb's pipeline rather than the authors' work. Recorded for this sample are roughly 60,000 distinct CDR3 sequences; 6.6% of them occurred a single time. 5.5% to 7.5% of the sample goes to the ten largest clones.

Relative to germline, V is missing 7 bases and J is missing 8 bases, with 21 bases of the junction outside any gene match. Counted from cysteine to phenylalanine, this CDR3 has 17 amino acids. Only the CDR3 portion is preserved as DNA: 51 bases, with reading frame beginning at the first base. CDR1 SGHRS and CDR2 YFSETQ were looked up in the germline V gene. The rearrangement combines TRBV5-1 with TRBJ2-1; TRBD1 agrees with 7 junctional bases. Here the sequenced sample was whole blood, taken at baseline. This TCR was recovered from an adult who was a healthcare worker with PCR-confirmed SARS-CoV-2 infection or an uninfected control (not recorded which). The CDR3 protein sequence reads: CASGDQLTGLSLDEQFF. The bases are TGCGCCAGCGGGGACCAACTGACAGGGCTCTCCTTGGATGAGCAGTTCTTC.